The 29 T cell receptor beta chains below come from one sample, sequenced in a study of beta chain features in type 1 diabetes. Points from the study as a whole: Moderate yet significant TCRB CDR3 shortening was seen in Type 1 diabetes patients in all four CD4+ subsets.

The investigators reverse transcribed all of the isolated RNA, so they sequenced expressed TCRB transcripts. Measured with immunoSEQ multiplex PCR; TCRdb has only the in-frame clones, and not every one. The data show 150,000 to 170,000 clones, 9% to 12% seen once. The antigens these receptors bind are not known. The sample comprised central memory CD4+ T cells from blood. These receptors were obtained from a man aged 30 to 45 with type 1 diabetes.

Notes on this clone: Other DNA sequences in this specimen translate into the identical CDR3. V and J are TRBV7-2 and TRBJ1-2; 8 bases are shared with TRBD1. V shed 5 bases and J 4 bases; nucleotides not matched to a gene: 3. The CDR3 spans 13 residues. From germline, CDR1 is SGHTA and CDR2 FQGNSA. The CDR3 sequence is CASSAGQGYGYTF. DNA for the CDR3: TGTGCCAGCAGCGCCGGACAGGGCTATGGCTACACCTTC.

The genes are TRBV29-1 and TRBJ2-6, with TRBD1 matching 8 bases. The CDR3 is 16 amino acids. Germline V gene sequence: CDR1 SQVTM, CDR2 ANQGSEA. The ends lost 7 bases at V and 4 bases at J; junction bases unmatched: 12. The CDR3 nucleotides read TGCAGCGCCTGGACAGGGAGCTCGCCCGGGGCCAACGTCCTGACTTTC. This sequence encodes CSAWTGSSPGANVLTF.

CDR3 bases: TGTGCTAGTGGTCCCGGAACGGCCAGGGAGACCCAGTACTTC. Protein: CASGPGTARETQYF. The chain employs TRBV12-5 and TRBJ2-5; no definite D call. The CDR3 runs to 14 residues. The germline V and J ends were trimmed by 5 bases and 5 bases, with 15 bases remaining between them. CDR1 is LGHNT, CDR2 FRNRAP, per germline.

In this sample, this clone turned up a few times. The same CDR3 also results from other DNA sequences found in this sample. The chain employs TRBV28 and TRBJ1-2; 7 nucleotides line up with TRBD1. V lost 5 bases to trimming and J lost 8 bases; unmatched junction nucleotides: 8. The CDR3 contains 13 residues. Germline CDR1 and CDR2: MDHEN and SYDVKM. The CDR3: CASSPPGGRGYTF. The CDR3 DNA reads TGTGCCAGCAGTCCCCCAGGGGGGAGGGGCTACACCTTC.

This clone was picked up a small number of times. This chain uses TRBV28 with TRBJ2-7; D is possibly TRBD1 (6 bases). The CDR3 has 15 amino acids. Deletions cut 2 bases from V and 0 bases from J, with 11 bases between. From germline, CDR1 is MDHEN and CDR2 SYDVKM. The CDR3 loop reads CASSLAGTTSYEQYF. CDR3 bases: TGTGCCAGCAGTTTAGCCGGGACAACCTCCTACGAGCAGTACTTC.

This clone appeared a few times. The CDR3 here is CASTPGTSGYNEQFF. CDR3 bases: TGCGCCAGCACGCCCGGGACTAGCGGATACAATGAGCAGTTCTTC. The chain carries TRBV5-1 and TRBJ2-1; 11 nucleotides line up with TRBD2. V lost 6 bases to trimming and J lost 4 bases; unmatched junction nucleotides: 6. Germline V gives CDR1 SGHRS, CDR2 YFSETQ. The CDR3 length is 15 residues.

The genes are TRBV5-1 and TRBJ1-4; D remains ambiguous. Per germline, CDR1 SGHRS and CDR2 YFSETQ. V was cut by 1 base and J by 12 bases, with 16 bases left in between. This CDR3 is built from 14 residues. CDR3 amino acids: CASSLPSAGSELFF. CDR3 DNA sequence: TGCGCCAGCAGCTTGCCGAGTGCCGGGTCGGAACTGTTTTTT.

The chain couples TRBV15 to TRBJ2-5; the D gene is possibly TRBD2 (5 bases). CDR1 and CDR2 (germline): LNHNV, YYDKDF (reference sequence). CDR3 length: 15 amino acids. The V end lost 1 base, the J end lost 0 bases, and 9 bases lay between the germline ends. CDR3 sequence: CATSRGRKYQETQYF. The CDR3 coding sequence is TGTGCCACCAGCAGAGGGAGGAAGTACCAAGAGACCCAGTACTTC.

The CDR3 region is CASSLLDPADTQYF. CDR3 nucleotides: TGTGCCAGCAGCTTACTAGATCCGGCAGATACGCAGTATTTT. The chain uses TRBV7-9 and TRBJ2-3; D gene unclear. The V gene's germline CDR1 is SEHNR and CDR2 FQNEAQ (reference sequence). V was pared by 2 bases and J by 4 bases, with 10 bases between. This CDR3 has 14 amino acids.

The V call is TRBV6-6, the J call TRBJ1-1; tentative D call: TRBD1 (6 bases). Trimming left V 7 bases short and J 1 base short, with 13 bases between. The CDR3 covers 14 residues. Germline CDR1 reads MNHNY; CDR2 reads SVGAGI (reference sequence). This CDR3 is CASINREGNTEAFF. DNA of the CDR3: TGTGCCAGCATTAACAGGGAGGGGAACACTGAAGCTTTCTTT.

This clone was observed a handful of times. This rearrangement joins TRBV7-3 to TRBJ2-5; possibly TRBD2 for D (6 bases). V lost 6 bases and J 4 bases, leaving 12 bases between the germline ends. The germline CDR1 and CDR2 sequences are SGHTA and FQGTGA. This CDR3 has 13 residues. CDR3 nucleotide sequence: TGTGCCAGCAGTCCCGGCGGGGTAGAGACCCAGTACTTC. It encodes CASSPGGVETQYF.

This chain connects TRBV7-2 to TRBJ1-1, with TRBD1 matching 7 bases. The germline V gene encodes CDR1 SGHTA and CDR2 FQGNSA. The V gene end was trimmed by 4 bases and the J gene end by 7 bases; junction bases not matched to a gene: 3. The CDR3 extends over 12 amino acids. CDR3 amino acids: CASSSTGNEAFF. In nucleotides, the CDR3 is TGTGCCAGCAGCTCGACAGGGAATGAAGCTTTCTTT.

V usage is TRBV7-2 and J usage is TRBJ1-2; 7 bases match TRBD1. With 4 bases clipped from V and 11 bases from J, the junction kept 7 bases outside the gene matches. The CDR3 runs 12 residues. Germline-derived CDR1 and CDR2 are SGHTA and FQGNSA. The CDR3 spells CASSSGIQGYTF. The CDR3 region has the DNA TGTGCCAGCAGCTCAGGGATACAGGGGTACACCTTC.

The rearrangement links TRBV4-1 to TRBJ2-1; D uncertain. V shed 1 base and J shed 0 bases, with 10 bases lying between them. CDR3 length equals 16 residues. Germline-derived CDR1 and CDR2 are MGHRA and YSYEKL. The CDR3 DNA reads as TGCGCCAGCAGCCAAGTAAACATCCTCTCCTACAATGAGCAGTTCTTC. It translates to CASSQVNILSYNEQFF.

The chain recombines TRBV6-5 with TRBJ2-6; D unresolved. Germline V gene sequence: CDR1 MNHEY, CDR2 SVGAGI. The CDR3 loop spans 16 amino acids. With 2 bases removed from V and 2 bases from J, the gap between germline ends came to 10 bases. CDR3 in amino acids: CASSYLREAGANVLTF. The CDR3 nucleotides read TGTGCCAGCAGTTACCTCCGAGAGGCTGGGGCCAACGTCCTGACTTTC.

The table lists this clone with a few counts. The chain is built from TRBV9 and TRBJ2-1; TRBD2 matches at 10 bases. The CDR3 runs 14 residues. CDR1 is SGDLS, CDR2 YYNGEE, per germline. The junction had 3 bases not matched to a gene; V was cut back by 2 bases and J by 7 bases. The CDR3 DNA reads TGTGCCAGCAGCGTCGCTAGCGGGAGAAATGAGCAGTTCTTC. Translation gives CASSVASGRNEQFF.

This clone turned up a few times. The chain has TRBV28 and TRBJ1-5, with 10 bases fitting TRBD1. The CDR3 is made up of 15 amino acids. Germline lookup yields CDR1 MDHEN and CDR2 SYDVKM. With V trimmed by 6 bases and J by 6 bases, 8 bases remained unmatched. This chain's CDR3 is CASRPDRGLGQPQHF. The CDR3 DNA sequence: TGTGCCAGCAGACCGGACAGGGGGTTAGGTCAGCCCCAGCATTTT.

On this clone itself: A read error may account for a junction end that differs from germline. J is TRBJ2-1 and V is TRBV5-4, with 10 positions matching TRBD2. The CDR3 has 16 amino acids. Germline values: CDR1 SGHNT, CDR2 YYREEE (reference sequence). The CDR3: CASSQLSGRGYNEQFF. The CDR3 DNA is TGCGCCAGCAGCCAACTCAGCGGGAGGGGCTACAATGAGCAGTTCTTC.

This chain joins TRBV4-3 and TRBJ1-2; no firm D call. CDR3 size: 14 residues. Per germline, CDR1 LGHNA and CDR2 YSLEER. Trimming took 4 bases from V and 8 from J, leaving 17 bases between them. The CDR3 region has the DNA TGCGCCAGCAGCCGACATGGCCCGCAAGCCGGCTACACCTTC. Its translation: CASSRHGPQAGYTF.

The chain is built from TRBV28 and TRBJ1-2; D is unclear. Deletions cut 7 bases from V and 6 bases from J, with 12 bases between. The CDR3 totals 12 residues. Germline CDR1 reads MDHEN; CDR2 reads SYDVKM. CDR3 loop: CASTFREDGYTF. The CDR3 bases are TGTGCCAGCACCTTCCGGGAGGATGGCTACACCTTC.

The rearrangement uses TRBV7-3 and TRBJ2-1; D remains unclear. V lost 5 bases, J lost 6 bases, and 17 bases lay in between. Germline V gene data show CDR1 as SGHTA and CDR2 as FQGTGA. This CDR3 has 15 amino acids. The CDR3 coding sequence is TGTGCCAGCAGCCCGCAGCAGGTCCCAGCCAATGAGCAGTTCTTC. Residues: CASSPQQVPANEQFF.

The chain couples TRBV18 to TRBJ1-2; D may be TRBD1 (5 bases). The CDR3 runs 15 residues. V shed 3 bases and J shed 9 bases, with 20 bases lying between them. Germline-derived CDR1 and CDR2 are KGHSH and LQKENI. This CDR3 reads CASSPEGLSLASYTF. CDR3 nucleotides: TGTGCCAGCTCACCGGAGGGACTCTCCCTGGCGAGCTACACCTTC.

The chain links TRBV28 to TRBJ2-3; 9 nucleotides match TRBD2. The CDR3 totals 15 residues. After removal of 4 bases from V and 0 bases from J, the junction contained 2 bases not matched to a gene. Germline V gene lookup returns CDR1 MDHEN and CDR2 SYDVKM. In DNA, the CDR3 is TGTGCCAGCAGTTCTAGCGGGATGAGCACAGATACGCAGTATTTT. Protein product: CASSSSGMSTDTQYF.

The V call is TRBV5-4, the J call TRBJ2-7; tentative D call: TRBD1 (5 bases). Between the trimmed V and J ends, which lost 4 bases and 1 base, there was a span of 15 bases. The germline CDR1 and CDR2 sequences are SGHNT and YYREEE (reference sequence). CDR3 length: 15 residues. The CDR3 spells CASSPDSTASYEQYF. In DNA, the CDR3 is TGTGCCAGCAGCCCTGACAGTACCGCGTCCTACGAGCAGTACTTC.

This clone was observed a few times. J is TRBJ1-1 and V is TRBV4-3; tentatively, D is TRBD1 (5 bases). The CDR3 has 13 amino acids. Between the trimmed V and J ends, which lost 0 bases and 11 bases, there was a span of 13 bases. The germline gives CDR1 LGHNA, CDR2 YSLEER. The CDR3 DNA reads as TGCGCCAGCAGCCAAGAGCCAGGGATTACGGCTTTCTTT. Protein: CASSQEPGITAFF.

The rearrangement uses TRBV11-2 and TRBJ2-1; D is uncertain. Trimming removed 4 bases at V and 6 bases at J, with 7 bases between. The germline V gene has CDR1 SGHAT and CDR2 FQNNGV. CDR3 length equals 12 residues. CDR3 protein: CASSSGANEQFF. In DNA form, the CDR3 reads TGTGCCAGCAGCTCAGGCGCCAATGAGCAGTTCTTC. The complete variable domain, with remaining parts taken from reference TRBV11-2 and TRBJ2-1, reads EAGVAQSPRYKIIEKRQSVAFWCNPISGHATLYWYQQILGQGPKLLIQFQNNGVVDDSQLPKDRFSAERLKGVDSTLKIQPAKLEDSAVYLCASSSGANEQFFGPGTRLTVL.

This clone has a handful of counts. CDR3 protein: CASSLLTGLTDQPQHF. The CDR3 DNA sequence: TGTGCCAGCAGTTTATTAACGGGGTTGACCGATCAGCCCCAGCATTTT. The chain carries TRBV28 and TRBJ1-5, with no clear D. CDR1 is MDHEN, CDR2 SYDVKM, per germline. The CDR3 contains 16 residues. V was clipped by 1 base and J by 5 bases, with 15 bases between them.

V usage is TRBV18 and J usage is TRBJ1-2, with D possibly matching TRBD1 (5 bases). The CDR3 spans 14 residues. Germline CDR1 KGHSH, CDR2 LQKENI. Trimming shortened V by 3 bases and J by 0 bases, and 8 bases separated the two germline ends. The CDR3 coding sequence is TGTGCCAGCTCACCGGCAGGGACTAACTATGGCTACACCTTC. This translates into CASSPAGTNYGYTF. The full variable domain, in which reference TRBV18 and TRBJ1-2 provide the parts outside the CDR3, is NAGVMQNPRHLVRRRGQEARLRCSPMKGHSHVYWYRQLPEEGLKFMVYLQKENIIDESGMPKERFSAEFPKEGPSILRIQQVVRGDSAAYFCASSPAGTNYGYTFGSGTRLTVV.

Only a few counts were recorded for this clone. The CDR3 nucleotides are TGTGCCAGCAGCGTAAGCCCTAGCGACAGATACAATGAGCAGTTCTTC. Residues: CASSVSPSDRYNEQFF. V usage is TRBV9 and J usage is TRBJ2-1, with D possibly matching TRBD2 (6 bases). Trimming stripped 1 base from V and 4 bases from J, with 15 bases between. The CDR3 contains 16 residues. CDR1 and CDR2 from the germline V gene are SGDLS and YYNGEE.